The rows below give T cell receptor beta chains drawn from one sample of a study of blood T cells in healthy people across ages. TCRdb itself ran the 5' RACE reads through MiXCR, one entry per CDR3 protein. The data show roughly 830,000 distinct CDR3 sequences, around 62% seen once. The sequenced sample consisted of blood. These receptors were collected from a man under 40 in good health. Both conserved end residues are part of each CDR3. The order of the fields is V gene, J gene, clone size, D gene, CDR3 protein, CDR3 DNA. The D gene is left open where the match is weak. The size of a clone is reported for some rows only, either as once, few or many, or as a class for expanded clones.

v_gene: TRBV16
j_gene: TRBJ1-1
abundance: .
d_gene: TRBD1
CDR3aa: CASSPLSPGGGGTEAFF
CDR3nt: TGTGCCAGCAGCCCGCTAAGCCCAGGGGGCGGAGGCACTGAAGCTTTCTTT

v_gene: TRBV20-1
j_gene: TRBJ2-7
abundance: .
d_gene: TRBD1
CDR3aa: CSARPGQMYYEQYF
CDR3nt: TGCAGTGCTAGGCCGGGACAGATGTACTACGAGCAGTACTTC

v_gene: TRBV4-3
j_gene: TRBJ2-6
abundance: .
d_gene: .
CDR3aa: CASSQEATSGANVLTF
CDR3nt: TGCGCCAGCAGCCAAGAGGCGACTTCTGGGGCCAACGTCCTGACTTTC

v_gene: TRBV9
j_gene: TRBJ2-3
abundance: .
d_gene: TRBD1
CDR3aa: CASSPRQGGTQYF
CDR3nt: TGTGCCAGCAGCCCGAGACAGGGCGGGACGCAGTATTTT

v_gene: TRBV7-2
j_gene: TRBJ2-7
abundance: .
d_gene: .
CDR3aa: CASSLGAGGPLEQYF
CDR3nt: TGTGCCAGCAGCTTAGGGGCCGGAGGGCCGCTCGAGCAGTACTTC

v_gene: TRBV29-1
j_gene: TRBJ2-7
abundance: .
d_gene: .
CDR3aa: CSVETPTGQPGYF
CDR3nt: TGCAGCGTTGAAACCCCGACAGGCCAGCCAGGGTACTTC

v_gene: TRBV20-1
j_gene: TRBJ2-3
abundance: .
d_gene: .
CDR3aa: CSARTQAGADTQYF
CDR3nt: TGCAGTGCTAGAACTCAAGCAGGAGCAGATACGCAGTATTTT

v_gene: TRBV28
j_gene: TRBJ2-5
abundance: .
d_gene: .
CDR3aa: CASQDASGRNQYF
CDR3nt: TGTGCCAGCCAGGACGCATCGGGACGGAACCAGTACTTC

v_gene: TRBV20-1
j_gene: TRBJ2-7
abundance: few
d_gene: .
CDR3aa: CSARHPGGAEQYF
CDR3nt: TGCAGTGCTAGACACCCCGGCGGGGCCGAGCAGTACTTC

v_gene: TRBV20-1
j_gene: TRBJ1-2
abundance: .
d_gene: TRBD1
CDR3aa: CSADPTGGDPNYGYTF
CDR3nt: TGCAGTGCTGACCCGACAGGGGGGGACCCTAACTATGGCTACACCTTC

v_gene: TRBV27
j_gene: TRBJ2-3
abundance: few
d_gene: .
CDR3aa: CASRALGTQYF
CDR3nt: TGTGCCAGCAGGGCGCTTGGTACGCAGTATTTT

v_gene: TRBV20-1
j_gene: TRBJ2-1
abundance: .
d_gene: .
CDR3aa: CSSLPEFSYNEQFF
CDR3nt: TGCAGCTCCCTCCCGGAGTTCTCCTACAATGAGCAGTTCTTC

v_gene: TRBV6-2/TRBV6-3
j_gene: TRBJ1-6
abundance: once
d_gene: .
CDR3aa: CASSPLSPGNGNSPLHF
CDR3nt: TGTGCCAGCAGCCCCCTGTCACCGGGGAATGGAAATTCACCCCTCCACTTT

v_gene: TRBV11-2
j_gene: TRBJ2-1
abundance: .
d_gene: TRBD2
CDR3aa: CASSSGTSGGRAYNEQFF
CDR3nt: TGTGCCAGCAGCTCCGGGACTAGCGGGGGTAGGGCCTACAATGAGCAGTTCTTC

v_gene: TRBV20-1
j_gene: TRBJ1-2
abundance: .
d_gene: TRBD1
CDR3aa: CSASTVTGSGYTF
CDR3nt: TGCAGTGCCTCCACCGTGACAGGGAGTGGCTACACCTTC

v_gene: TRBV28
j_gene: TRBJ2-7
abundance: .
d_gene: TRBD2
CDR3aa: CASSPGTRQYF
CDR3nt: TGTGCCAGCAGTCCTGGGACTAGGCAGTACTTC

v_gene: TRBV4-2
j_gene: TRBJ1-2
abundance: .
d_gene: .
CDR3aa: CASSQETDLGVPNYGYTF
CDR3nt: TGTGCCAGCAGCCAAGAGACAGATTTAGGAGTTCCTAACTATGGCTACACCTTC

v_gene: TRBV20-1
j_gene: TRBJ1-5
abundance: .
d_gene: .
CDR3aa: CSASAGIEDQPQHF
CDR3nt: TGCAGTGCTAGTGCGGGGATCGAGGATCAGCCCCAGCATTTT

v_gene: TRBV5-1
j_gene: TRBJ2-6
abundance: .
d_gene: .
CDR3aa: CASSSGPAGANVLTF
CDR3nt: TGCGCCAGCAGCTCCGGCCCTGCTGGGGCCAACGTCCTGACTTTC

v_gene: TRBV29-1
j_gene: TRBJ1-2
abundance: few
d_gene: .
CDR3aa: CSVDGYTF
CDR3nt: TGCAGCGTTGATGGCTACACCTTC

v_gene: TRBV27
j_gene: TRBJ2-3
abundance: .
d_gene: .
CDR3aa: CASSFSQHPRTDTQYF
CDR3nt: TGTGCCAGCAGTTTCAGTCAGCACCCCCGCACAGATACGCAGTATTTT

v_gene: TRBV20-1
j_gene: TRBJ1-2
abundance: .
d_gene: TRBD1
CDR3aa: CSATRQGGNGYTF
CDR3nt: TGCAGTGCCACCCGACAGGGAGGGAATGGCTACACCTTC

v_gene: TRBV29-1
j_gene: TRBJ2-1
abundance: many
d_gene: TRBD2
CDR3aa: CSVLAGSTNNEQFF
CDR3nt: TGCAGCGTTCTAGCGGGGTCCACGAACAATGAGCAGTTCTTC

v_gene: TRBV29-1
j_gene: TRBJ1-2
abundance: .
d_gene: TRBD1
CDR3aa: CSVVPTGAYGYTF
CDR3nt: TGCAGCGTTGTTCCCACAGGGGCTTATGGCTACACCTTC

v_gene: TRBV29-1
j_gene: TRBJ1-5
abundance: .
d_gene: TRBD1
CDR3aa: CSASTGANNQPQHF
CDR3nt: TGCAGCGCTTCGACAGGGGCTAACAATCAGCCCCAGCATTTT

v_gene: TRBV4-3
j_gene: TRBJ2-7
abundance: .
d_gene: .
CDR3aa: CASSDRAESDEQYF
CDR3nt: TGCGCCAGCAGTGATAGAGCTGAAAGTGACGAGCAGTACTTC

v_gene: TRBV12-3/TRBV12-4
j_gene: TRBJ2-7
abundance: .
d_gene: .
CDR3aa: CASSFWDTDYEQYF
CDR3nt: TGTGCCAGCAGTTTTTGGGACACCGACTACGAGCAGTACTTC

v_gene: TRBV20-1
j_gene: TRBJ2-7
abundance: few
d_gene: TRBD1
CDR3aa: CSASGQGSYEQYF
CDR3nt: TGCAGTGCTAGTGGACAGGGGTCCTACGAGCAGTACTTC